This entry is about one T cell receptor (beta chain). The data belong to a study of identical twins. All of the donors were Caucasians in good health. With 0 bases removed from V and 6 bases from J, the gap between germline ends came to 17 bases. This CDR3 region has 16 residues. CDR1 GTSNPN and CDR2 SVGIG come from the germline V gene (reference sequence). Unique molecular identifiers were in the cDNA, with template-switch universal primer binding. TCRdb redid the calling of the 5' RACE reads with MiXCR, one entry per CDR3 protein. Of approximately 140,000 distinct CDR3 sequences listed, approximately 3.5% are singletons.

The rearrangement links TRBV30 to TRBJ1-4; D is undetermined. The TCR originated in a young man in good health. Material: memory T cells sorted from blood. CDR3: CAWSVDMRRRYEKLFF. CDR3 DNA sequence: TGTGCCTGGAGTGTCGATATGAGGCGCCGTTATGAAAAACTGTTTTTT. Filled out from reference TRBV30 and TRBJ1-4, the complete variable domain reads SQTIHQWPATLVQPVGSPLSLECTVEGTSNPNLYWYRQAAGRGLQLLFYSVGIGQISSEVPQNLSASRPQDRQFILSSKKLLLSDSGFYLCAWSVDMRRRYEKLFFGSGTQLSVL.